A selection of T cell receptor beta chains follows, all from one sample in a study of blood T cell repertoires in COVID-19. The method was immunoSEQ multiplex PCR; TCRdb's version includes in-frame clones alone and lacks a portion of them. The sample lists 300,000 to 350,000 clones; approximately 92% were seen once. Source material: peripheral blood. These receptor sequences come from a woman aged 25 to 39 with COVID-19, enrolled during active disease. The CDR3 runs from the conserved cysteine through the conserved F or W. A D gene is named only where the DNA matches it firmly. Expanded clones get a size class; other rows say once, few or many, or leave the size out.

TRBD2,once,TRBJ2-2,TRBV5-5,CASSYGASGRGYTGELFF,TGTGCCAGCAGCTATGGGGCTAGCGGGAGGGGGTACACCGGGGAGCTGTTTTTT
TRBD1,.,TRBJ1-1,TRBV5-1,CASSLQGARDEAFF,TGCGCCAGCAGCTTACAGGGGGCGAGGGATGAAGCTTTCTTT
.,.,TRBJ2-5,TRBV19,CASSRGTSLQETQYF,TGTGCCAGTAGTAGAGGAACTAGCCTCCAAGAGACCCAGTACTTC
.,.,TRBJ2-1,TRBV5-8,CASSTESTYNEQFF,TGTGCCAGCAGCACGGAGTCCACCTACAATGAGCAGTTCTTC
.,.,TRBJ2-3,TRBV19,CATKPGPATDTQYF,TGTGCCACCAAGCCGGGTCCCGCCACAGATACGCAGTATTTT
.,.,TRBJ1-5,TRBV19,CASSPTWTDSSNQPQHF,TGTGCCAGTAGCCCCACATGGACAGACTCTAGCAATCAGCCCCAGCATTTT
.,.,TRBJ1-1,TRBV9,CASSVGGGAHTEAFF,TGTGCCAGCAGCGTAGGGGGAGGGGCGCACACTGAAGCTTTCTTT
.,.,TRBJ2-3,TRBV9,CASSPGRTSTDTQYF,TGTGCCAGCAGCCCAGGCCGGACTAGCACAGATACGCAGTATTTT
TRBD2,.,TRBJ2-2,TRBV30,CAHRLAVHTGELFF,TGTGCCCACAGACTAGCGGTCCACACCGGGGAGCTGTTTTTT
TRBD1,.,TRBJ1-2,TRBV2,CATLADRARLYTF,TGTGCCACCCTAGCGGACAGGGCTCGTTTATACACCTTC
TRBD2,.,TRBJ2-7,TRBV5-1,CASSLDGGIGEQYF,TGCGCCAGCAGCTTGGACGGGGGGATAGGAGAGCAGTACTTC
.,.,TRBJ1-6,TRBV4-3,CASSRGNSPLHF,TGCGCCAGCAGCCGAGGGAATTCACCCCTCCACTTT
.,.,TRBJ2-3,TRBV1,CTSTTRDRGGGTDTQYF,TGCACCAGCACCACCCGGGACAGGGGCGGAGGCACAGATACGCAGTATTTT
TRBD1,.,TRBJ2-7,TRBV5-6,CASSLTGVEQYF,TGTGCCAGCAGCTTAACAGGGGTCGAGCAGTACTTC
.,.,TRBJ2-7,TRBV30,CAWSRFFYEQYF,TGTGCCTGGTCTCGTTTCTTCTACGAGCAGTACTTC
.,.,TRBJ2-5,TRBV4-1,CASSQGLATQETQYF,TGCGCCAGCAGCCAGGGTTTAGCTACGCAAGAGACCCAGTACTTC
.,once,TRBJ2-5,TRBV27,CASRRPGEETQYF,TGTGCCAGCCGGAGGCCGGGGGAAGAGACCCAGTACTTC
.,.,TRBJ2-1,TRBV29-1,CSVTTTVIEQFF,TGCAGCGTAACAACAACAGTCATTGAGCAGTTCTTC
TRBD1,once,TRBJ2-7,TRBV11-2,CASSLGVGTGRAYEQYF,TGTGCCAGCAGCTTAGGAGTCGGGACAGGGCGGGCCTACGAGCAGTACTTC
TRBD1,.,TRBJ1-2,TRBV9,CASSVVGRGPEGYTF,TGTGCCAGCAGCGTAGTCGGCAGGGGGCCGGAAGGCTACACCTTC
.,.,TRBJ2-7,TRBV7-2,CASSPSRTLAYEQYF,TGTGCCAGCAGCCCTAGTAGGACTTTAGCCTACGAGCAGTACTTC
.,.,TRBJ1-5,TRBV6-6,CASSRGGPGQPQHF,TGTGCCAGCAGCCGGGGGGGGCCGGGTCAGCCCCAGCATTTT
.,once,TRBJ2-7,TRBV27,CASSLEGPGLYEQYF,TGTGCCAGCAGTTTGGAGGGTCCTGGGCTCTACGAGCAGTACTTC
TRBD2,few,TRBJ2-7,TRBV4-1,CASSQAGGLAGAAVEQYF,TGCGCCAGCAGCCAAGCGGGGGGACTAGCGGGAGCCGCCGTCGAGCAGTACTTC
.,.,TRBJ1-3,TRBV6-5,CASSTGSTGNTIYF,TGTGCCAGCAGCACAGGGAGCACTGGAAACACCATATATTTT
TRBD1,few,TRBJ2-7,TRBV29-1,CSAGTGGSEQYF,TGCAGCGCCGGGACAGGGGGCTCCGAGCAGTACTTC
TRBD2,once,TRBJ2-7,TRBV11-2,CASRLAGDEQYF,TGTGCCAGCAGGCTAGCGGGAGACGAGCAGTACTTC
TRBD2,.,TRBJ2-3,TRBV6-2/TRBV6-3,CASSALAASTDTQYF,TGTGCCAGCAGTGCCCTAGCGGCTAGCACAGATACGCAGTATTTT
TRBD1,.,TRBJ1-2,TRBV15,CATSIDPGGYGYTF,TGTGCCACCAGCATAGACCCAGGGGGTTATGGCTACACCTTC
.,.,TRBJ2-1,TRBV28,CASSFQGAGDNEQFF,TGTGCCAGCAGTTTTCAGGGAGCGGGCGACAATGAGCAGTTCTTC
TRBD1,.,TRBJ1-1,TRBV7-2,CASSIGDRNTEAFF,TGTGCCAGCAGCATAGGGGACAGAAACACTGAAGCTTTCTTT
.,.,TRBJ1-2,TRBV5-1,CASSLDGGTLKRGYTF,TGCGCCAGCAGCTTGGATGGGGGCACCCTCAAAAGAGGCTACACCTTC
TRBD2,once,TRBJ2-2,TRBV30,CAWSVLREGGELFF,TGTGCCTGGAGTGTACTCAGGGAGGGCGGGGAGCTGTTTTTT
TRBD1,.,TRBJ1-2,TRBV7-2,CASSLGGTGAFGYTF,TGTGCCAGCAGCTTAGGGGGGACAGGGGCGTTCGGCTACACCTTC
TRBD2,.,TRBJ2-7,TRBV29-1,CSTRLAESYEQYF,TGCAGCACGCGACTAGCGGAGTCCTACGAGCAGTACTTC
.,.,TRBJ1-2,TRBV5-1,CASKTEPNYGYTF,TGCGCCAGCAAGACAGAACCAAACTATGGCTACACCTTC
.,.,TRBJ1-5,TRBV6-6,CASSYTPRRGPQHF,TGTGCCAGCAGTTACACCCCTAGGCGGGGGCCCCAGCATTTT
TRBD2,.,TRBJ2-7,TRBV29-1,CSVRASGEYF,TGCAGCGTTCGAGCTAGCGGCGAGTACTTC
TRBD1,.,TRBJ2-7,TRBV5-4,CASSWGQGSYEQYF,TGTGCCAGCAGCTGGGGACAGGGATCCTACGAGCAGTACTTC
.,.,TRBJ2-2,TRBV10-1,CASRNLANTGELFF,TGCGCCAGCAGGAATTTGGCTAACACCGGGGAGCTGTTTTTT
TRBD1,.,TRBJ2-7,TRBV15,CATSGILPGQVNYEQYF,TGTGCCACCAGCGGAATTCTACCGGGACAGGTGAACTACGAGCAGTACTTC
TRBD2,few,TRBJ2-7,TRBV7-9,CASSDTSGRSSYEQYF,TGTGCCAGCAGCGATACTAGCGGGAGAAGCTCCTACGAGCAGTACTTC
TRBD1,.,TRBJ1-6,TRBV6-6,CASSQSTGGGGNSPLHF,TGTGCCAGCAGTCAATCGACAGGGGGCGGCGGTAATTCACCCCTCCACTTT
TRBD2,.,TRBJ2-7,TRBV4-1,CASSQGSGTDEQYF,TGCGCCAGCAGCCAAGGGAGCGGGACGGACGAGCAGTACTTC
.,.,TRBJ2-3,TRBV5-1,CASSLAESTDTQYF,TGCGCCAGCAGCTTAGCTGAGAGCACAGATACGCAGTATTTT
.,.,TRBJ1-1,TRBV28,CASSLQENTEAFF,TGTGCCAGCAGTTTACAGGAGAACACTGAAGCTTTCTTT
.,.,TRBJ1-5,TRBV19,CASTGLPSNQPQHF,TGTGCCAGTACGGGACTGCCCAGTAATCAGCCCCAGCATTTT
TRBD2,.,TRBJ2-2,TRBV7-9,CASSATSGRLTTGELFF,TGTGCCAGCAGCGCAACTAGCGGGAGGTTGACCACCGGGGAGCTGTTTTTT